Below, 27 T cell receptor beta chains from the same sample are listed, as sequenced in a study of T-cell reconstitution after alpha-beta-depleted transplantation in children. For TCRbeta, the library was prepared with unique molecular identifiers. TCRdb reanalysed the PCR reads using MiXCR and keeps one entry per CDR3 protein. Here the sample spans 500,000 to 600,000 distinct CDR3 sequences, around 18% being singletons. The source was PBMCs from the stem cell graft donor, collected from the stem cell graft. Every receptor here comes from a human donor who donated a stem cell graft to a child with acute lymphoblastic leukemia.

CDR3 DNA sequence: TGTGCCAGCAGTTTCTCACGACCCCTCAATGAGCAGTTCTTC. It encodes CASSFSRPLNEQFF. V gene TRBV12-3 or TRBV12-4 combines with J gene TRBJ2-1; no definite D call. The germline V and J ends were trimmed by 3 bases and 6 bases, with 12 bases remaining between them. CDR3 length equals 14 residues.

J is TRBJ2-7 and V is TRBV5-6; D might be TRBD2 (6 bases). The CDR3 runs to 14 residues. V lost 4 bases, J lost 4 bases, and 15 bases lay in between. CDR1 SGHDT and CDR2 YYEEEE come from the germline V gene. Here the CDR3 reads CASSEAGSGYEQYF. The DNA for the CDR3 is TGTGCCAGCAGCGAAGCCGGGAGTGGGTACGAGCAGTACTTC.

The CDR3 protein is CASSFSAGTYEQYF. The CDR3 region has the DNA TGTGCCAGCAGCTTCAGCGCGGGTACCTACGAGCAGTACTTC. The J gene is TRBJ2-7, the V gene TRBV11-2, with a weak D call TRBD2 (5 bases). With 3 bases removed from V and 2 bases from J, the gap between germline ends came to 11 bases. Germline V gives CDR1 SGHAT, CDR2 FQNNGV. This CDR3 has 14 residues.

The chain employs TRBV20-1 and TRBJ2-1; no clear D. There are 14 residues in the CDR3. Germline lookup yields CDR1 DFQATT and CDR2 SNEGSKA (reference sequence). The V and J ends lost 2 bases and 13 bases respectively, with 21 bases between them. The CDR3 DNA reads TGCAGTGCTAGAAGTTACCGCCCAACCCTTCCCCAGTTCTTC. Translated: CSARSYRPTLPQFF.

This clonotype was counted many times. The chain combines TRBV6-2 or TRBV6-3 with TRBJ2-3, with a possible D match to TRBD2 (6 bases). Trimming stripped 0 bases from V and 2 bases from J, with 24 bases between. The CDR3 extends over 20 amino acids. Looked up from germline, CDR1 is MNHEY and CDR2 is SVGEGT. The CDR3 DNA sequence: TGTGCCAGCAGTTACTCTTCGGGGACTCACACACTGGCGTTCACAGATACGCAGTATTTT. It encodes CASSYSSGTHTLAFTDTQYF.

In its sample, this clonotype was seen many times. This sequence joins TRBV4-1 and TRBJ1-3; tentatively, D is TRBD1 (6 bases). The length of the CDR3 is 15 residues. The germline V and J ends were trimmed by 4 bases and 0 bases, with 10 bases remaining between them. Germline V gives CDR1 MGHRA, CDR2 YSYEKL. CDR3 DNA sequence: TGCGCCAGCAGCCCCCGGACAGCCTCTGGAAACACCATATATTTT. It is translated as CASSPRTASGNTIYF.

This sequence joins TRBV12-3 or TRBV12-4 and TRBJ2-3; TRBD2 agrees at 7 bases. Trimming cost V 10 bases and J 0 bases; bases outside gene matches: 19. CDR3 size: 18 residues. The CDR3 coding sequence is TGTGCCATCAGCCAAGCGGGGAATCCCTTCGCTAGCACAGATACGCAGTATTTT. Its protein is CAISQAGNPFASTDTQYF.

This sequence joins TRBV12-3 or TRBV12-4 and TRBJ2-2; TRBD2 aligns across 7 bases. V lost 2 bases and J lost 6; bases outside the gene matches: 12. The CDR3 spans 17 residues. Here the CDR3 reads CASSLNSREIMAGELFF. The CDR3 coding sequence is TGTGCCAGCAGTTTAAATTCGCGGGAGATAATGGCCGGGGAGCTGTTTTTT.

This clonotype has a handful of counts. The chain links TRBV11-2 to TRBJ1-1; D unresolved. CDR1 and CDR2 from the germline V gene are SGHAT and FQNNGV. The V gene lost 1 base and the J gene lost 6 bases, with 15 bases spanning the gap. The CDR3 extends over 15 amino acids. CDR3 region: CASSLAGGLGAEAFF. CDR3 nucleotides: TGTGCCAGCAGCTTAGCGGGAGGCTTGGGAGCTGAAGCTTTCTTT.

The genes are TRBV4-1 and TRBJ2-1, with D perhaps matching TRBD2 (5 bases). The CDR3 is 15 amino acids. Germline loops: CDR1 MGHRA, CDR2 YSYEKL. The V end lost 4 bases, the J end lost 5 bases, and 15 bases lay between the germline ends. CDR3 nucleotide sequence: TGCGCCAGCAGCCCCCTCGTGAACGGGAACAATGAGCAGTTCTTC. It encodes CASSPLVNGNNEQFF.

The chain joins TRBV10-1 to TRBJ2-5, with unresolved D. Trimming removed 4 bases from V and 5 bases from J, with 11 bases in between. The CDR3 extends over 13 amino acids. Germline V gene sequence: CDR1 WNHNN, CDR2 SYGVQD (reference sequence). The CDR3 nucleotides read TGCGCCAGCAGTGCAGGAGCCTCCGAGACCCAGTACTTC. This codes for CASSAGASETQYF.

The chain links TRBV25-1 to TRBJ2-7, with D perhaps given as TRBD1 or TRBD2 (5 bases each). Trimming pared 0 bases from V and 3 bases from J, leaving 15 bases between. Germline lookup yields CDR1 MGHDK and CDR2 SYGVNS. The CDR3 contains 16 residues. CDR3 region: CASSEYEGLTVYEQYF. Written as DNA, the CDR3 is TGTGCCAGCAGTGAATATGAGGGGCTGACGGTCTACGAGCAGTACTTC.

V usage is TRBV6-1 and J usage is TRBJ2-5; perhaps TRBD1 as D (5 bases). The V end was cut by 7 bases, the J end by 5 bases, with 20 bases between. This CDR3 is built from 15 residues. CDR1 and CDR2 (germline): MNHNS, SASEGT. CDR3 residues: CASTESDTHLETQYF. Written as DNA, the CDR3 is TGTGCCAGCACTGAGTCGGACACCCACTTGGAGACCCAGTACTTC.

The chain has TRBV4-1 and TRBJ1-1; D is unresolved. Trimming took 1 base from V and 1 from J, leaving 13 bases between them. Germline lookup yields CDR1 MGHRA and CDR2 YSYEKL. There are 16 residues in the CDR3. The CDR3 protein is CASSQARFSENTEAFF. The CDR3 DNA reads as TGCGCCAGCAGCCAAGCTCGATTCTCAGAGAACACTGAAGCTTTCTTT.

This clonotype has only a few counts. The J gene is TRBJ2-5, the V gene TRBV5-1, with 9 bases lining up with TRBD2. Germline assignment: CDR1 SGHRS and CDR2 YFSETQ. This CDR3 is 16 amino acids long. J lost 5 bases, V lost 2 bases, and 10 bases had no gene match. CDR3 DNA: TGCGCCAGCAGCTTTGCGGGAGGGAGGTATGAGGAGACCCAGTACTTC. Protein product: CASSFAGGRYEETQYF.

The CDR3 spells CASSPTVAGVYEQYF. The CDR3 DNA is TGCGCCAGCAGCCCTACCGTAGCGGGGGTATACGAGCAGTACTTC. This rearrangement joins TRBV5-1 to TRBJ2-7; 9 bases fit TRBD2. V shed 4 bases, J shed 4 bases, and the junction held 9 bases outside the gene matches. There are 15 residues in the CDR3. Germline V gene data show CDR1 as SGHRS and CDR2 as YFSETQ.

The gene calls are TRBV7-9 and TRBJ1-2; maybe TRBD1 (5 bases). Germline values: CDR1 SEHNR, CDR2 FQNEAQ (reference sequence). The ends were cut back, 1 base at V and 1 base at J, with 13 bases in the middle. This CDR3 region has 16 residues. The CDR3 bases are TGTGCCAGCAGCTTAGTCCGGGGGACTTATAACTATGGCTACACCTTC. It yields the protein CASSLVRGTYNYGYTF.

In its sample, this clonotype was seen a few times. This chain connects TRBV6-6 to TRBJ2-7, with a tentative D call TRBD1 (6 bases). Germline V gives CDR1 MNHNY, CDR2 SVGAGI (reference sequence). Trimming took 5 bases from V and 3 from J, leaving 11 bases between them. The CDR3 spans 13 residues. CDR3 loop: CASSGNRDYEQYF. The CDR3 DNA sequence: TGTGCCAGCAGTGGAAACAGGGACTACGAGCAGTACTTC.

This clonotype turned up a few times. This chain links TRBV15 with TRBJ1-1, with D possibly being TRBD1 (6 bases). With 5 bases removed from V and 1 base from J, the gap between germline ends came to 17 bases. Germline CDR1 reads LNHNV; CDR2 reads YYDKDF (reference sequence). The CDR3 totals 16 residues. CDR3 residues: CATSGDPGHKNTEAFF. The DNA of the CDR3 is TGTGCCACCAGCGGGGATCCGGGACACAAGAACACTGAAGCTTTCTTT.

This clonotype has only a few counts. For the CDR3, the DNA is TGCAGCGTGTTACAGACCGACACGAACACCGGGGAGCTGTTTTTT. The encoded protein is CSVLQTDTNTGELFF. V is TRBV29-1 and J is TRBJ2-2, with D uncertain. Germline CDR1 reads SQVTM; CDR2 reads ANQGSEA. There are 15 residues in the CDR3. V was clipped by 6 bases and J by 0 bases, with 14 bases between them.

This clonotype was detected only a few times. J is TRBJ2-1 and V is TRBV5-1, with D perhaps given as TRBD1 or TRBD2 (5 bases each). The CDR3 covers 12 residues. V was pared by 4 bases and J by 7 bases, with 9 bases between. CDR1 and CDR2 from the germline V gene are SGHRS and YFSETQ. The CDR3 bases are TGCGCCAGCAGCCCGGGACCTAATGAGCAGTTCTTC. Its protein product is CASSPGPNEQFF.

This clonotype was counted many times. CDR3 amino acids: CASSLGTRGSYEQYF. In nucleotides, the CDR3 is TGCGCCAGCAGCTTGGGGACCAGGGGCTCCTACGAGCAGTACTTC. The chain recombines TRBV5-1 with TRBJ2-7; possible D gene TRBD1, 6 bases. CDR1 is SGHRS and CDR2 is YFSETQ in the germline V gene. V lost 0 bases and J lost 0, with 10 bases in between. CDR3 length: 15 amino acids. Drawing the rest from reference TRBV5-1 and TRBJ2-7, the complete variable domain is KAGVTQTPRYLIKTRGQQVTLSCSPISGHRSVSWYQQTPGQGLQFLFEYFSETQRNKGNFPGRFSGRQFSNSRSEMNVSTLELGDSALYLCASSLGTRGSYEQYFGPGTRLTVT.

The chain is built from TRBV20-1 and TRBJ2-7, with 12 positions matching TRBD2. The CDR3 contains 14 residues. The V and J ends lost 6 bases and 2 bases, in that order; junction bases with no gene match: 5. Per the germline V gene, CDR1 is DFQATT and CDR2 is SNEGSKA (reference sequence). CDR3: CSANGLAGTYEQYF. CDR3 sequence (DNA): TGCAGTGCGAACGGACTAGCGGGAACCTACGAGCAGTACTTC.

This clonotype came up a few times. The chain's CDR3 is CASSSRGDGTGELFF. The CDR3 coding sequence is TGTGCCAGCAGCTCCAGGGGTGACGGCACCGGGGAGCTGTTTTTT. The chain links TRBV11-2 to TRBJ2-2, with a possible D match to TRBD1 (6 bases). In germline, CDR1 is SGHAT, CDR2 FQNNGV. Trimming pared 4 bases from V and 4 bases from J, leaving 13 bases between. This CDR3 is built from 15 residues.

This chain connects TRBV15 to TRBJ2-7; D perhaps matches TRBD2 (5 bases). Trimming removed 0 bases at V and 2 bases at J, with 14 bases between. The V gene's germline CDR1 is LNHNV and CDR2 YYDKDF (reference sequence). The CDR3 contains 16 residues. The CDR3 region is CATSRDPGRGPYEQYF. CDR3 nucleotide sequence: TGTGCCACCAGCAGAGATCCTGGGAGAGGGCCCTACGAGCAGTACTTC.

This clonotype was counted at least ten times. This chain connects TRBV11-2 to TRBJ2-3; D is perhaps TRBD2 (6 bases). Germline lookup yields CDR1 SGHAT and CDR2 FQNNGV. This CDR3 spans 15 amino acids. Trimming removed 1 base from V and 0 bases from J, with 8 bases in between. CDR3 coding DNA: TGTGCCAGCAGCTTAGTAGCGGCTAGCACAGATACGCAGTATTTT. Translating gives CASSLVAASTDTQYF. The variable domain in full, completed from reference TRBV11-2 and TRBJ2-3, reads EAGVAQSPRYKIIEKRQSVAFWCNPISGHATLYWYQQILGQGPKLLIQFQNNGVVDDSQLPKDRFSAERLKGVDSTLKIQPAKLEDSAVYLCASSLVAASTDTQYFGPGTRLTVL.

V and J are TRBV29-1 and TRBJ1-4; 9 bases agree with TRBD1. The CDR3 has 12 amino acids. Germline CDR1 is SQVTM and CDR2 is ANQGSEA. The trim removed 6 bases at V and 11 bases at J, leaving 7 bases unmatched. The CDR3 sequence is CSVEPGTGKLFF. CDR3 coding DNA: TGCAGCGTCGAACCTGGGACAGGGAAACTGTTTTTT.